The 12 T cell receptor beta chains reported below all come from one sample, sequenced in a study of OX40 agonist ivuxolimab in advanced cancers. Sequencing used immunoSEQ multiplex PCR; TCRdb keeps in-frame clones, though not all of them. Of more than 9,500 clones listed, about 81% are singletons. The input for sequencing was CD4+ or CD8+ T cells sorted from blood, taken in a trial of the OX40 agonist ivuxolimab. Every receptor here comes from an adult with an advanced solid tumor such as melanoma, head and neck, liver or kidney cancer.

The J gene is TRBJ2-3, the V gene TRBV5-1; no firm D call. Trimming took 0 bases from V and 2 from J, leaving 1 base between them. CDR3 length: 12 amino acids. Looked up from germline, CDR1 is SGHRS and CDR2 is YFSETQ. DNA of the CDR3: TGCGCCAGCAGCTTGGACACAGATACGCAGTATTTT. It is translated as CASSLDTDTQYF.

This clone was counted once. The chain couples TRBV6-1 to TRBJ2-7; D possibly corresponds to TRBD1 (5 bases). CDR3 length equals 13 residues. Germline assignment: CDR1 MNHNS and CDR2 SASEGT. V dropped 4 bases and J dropped 4 bases, with 11 bases sitting between them. CDR3 sequence: CASSAFQGYEQYF. CDR3 nucleotide sequence: TGTGCCAGCAGTGCATTTCAGGGTTACGAGCAGTACTTC.

The sample holds a few counts of this clone. The chain is built from TRBV5-6 and TRBJ1-2, with 9 positions matching TRBD1. V shed 3 bases, J shed 4 bases, and the junction held 4 bases outside the gene matches. The CDR3 totals 14 residues. Germline CDR1 reads SGHDT; CDR2 reads YYEEEE. The CDR3 region is CASSYGTGIYGYTF. CDR3 bases: TGTGCCAGCAGCTACGGGACAGGGATCTATGGCTACACCTTC.

In its sample, this clone was seen once. The chain uses TRBV15 and TRBJ2-1; possibly TRBD2 for D (6 bases). CDR1 LNHNV and CDR2 YYDKDF come from the germline V gene (reference sequence). CDR3 length: 14 amino acids. V was cut by 2 bases and J by 8 bases, with 13 bases left in between. CDR3 coding DNA: TGTGCCACCAGCAGAACCCGGGACTTACATGAGCAGTTCTTC. This translates into CATSRTRDLHEQFF.

The V and J genes are TRBV19 and TRBJ1-4, with 10 nucleotides matching TRBD1. J lost 2 bases, V lost 4 bases, and 1 base had no gene match. The CDR3 length is 15 residues. The germline V gene has CDR1 LNHDA and CDR2 SQIVND (reference sequence). The CDR3 DNA reads as TGTGCCAGTAGTAAGGGACAGGGGACTAATGAAAAACTGTTTTTT. Translation: CASSKGQGTNEKLFF.

This sequence joins TRBV25-1 and TRBJ1-5; D call uncertain. V lost 4 bases and J 5 bases, leaving 12 bases between the germline ends. Looked up from germline, CDR1 is MGHDK and CDR2 is SYGVNS. CDR3 size: 14 residues. The CDR3, as DNA: TGTGCCAGCAGTGGAATAGGAAAAGATCAGCCCCAGCATTTT. The encoded protein is CASSGIGKDQPQHF. The full variable domain, its missing parts supplied by reference TRBV25-1 and TRBJ1-5, is EADIYQTPRYLVIGTGKKITLECSQTMGHDKMYWYQQDPGMELHLIHYSYGVNSTEKGDLSSESTVSRIRTEHFPLTLESARPSHTSQYLCASSGIGKDQPQHFGDGTRLSIL.

This clone was observed once. J is TRBJ2-1 and V is TRBV7-2, with D unclear. Looked up from germline, CDR1 is SGHTA and CDR2 is FQGNSA. The CDR3 contains 14 residues. Trimming removed 1 base from V and 8 bases from J, with 12 bases in between. The CDR3 DNA follows: TGTGCCAGCAGCTTAGGTAGGATTTACGATGAGCAGTTCTTC. Protein: CASSLGRIYDEQFF. Full variable domain (missing parts from reference TRBV7-2 and TRBJ2-1): GAGVSQSPSNKVTEKGKDVELRCDPISGHTALYWYRQSLGQGLEFLIYFQGNSAPDKSGLPSDRFSAERTGGSVSTLTIQRTQQEDSAVYLCASSLGRIYDEQFFGPGTRLTVL.

The chain recombines TRBV15 with TRBJ1-2, with D uncertain. This CDR3 comprises 15 residues. The V and J ends lost 0 bases and 4 bases respectively, with 12 bases between them. The V gene's germline CDR1 is LNHNV and CDR2 YYDKDF (reference sequence). In nucleotides, the CDR3 is TGTGCCACCAGCAGAGATGACCCGGTGGTCTATGGCTACACCTTC. Residues: CATSRDDPVVYGYTF.

The chain joins TRBV2 to TRBJ2-1; 7 bases are a match to TRBD2. This CDR3 region has 15 residues. In germline, CDR1 is SNHLY, CDR2 FYNNEI. Trimming removed 6 bases from V and 2 bases from J; junction bases left unmatched: 7. CDR3 in amino acids: CASRGGAGTYNEQFF. DNA for the CDR3: TGTGCCAGCAGGGGAGGAGCGGGAACCTACAATGAGCAGTTCTTC.

The chain links TRBV27 to TRBJ2-1; 9 positions match TRBD1. J was trimmed by 6 bases and V by 4 bases; bases with no gene match: 7. Germline V gene sequence: CDR1 MNHEY, CDR2 SMNVEV (reference sequence). This CDR3 is built from 15 residues. CDR3 sequence reads: CASSSGQGRRNEQFF. The CDR3, as DNA: TGTGCCAGCAGTTCTGGACAGGGGCGCCGCAATGAGCAGTTCTTC.

The rearrangement links TRBV5-6 to TRBJ2-1; D remains ambiguous. The CDR3 covers 13 residues. With 3 bases removed from V and 1 base from J, the gap between germline ends came to 5 bases. From germline, CDR1 is SGHDT and CDR2 YYEEEE. The CDR3 DNA reads as TGTGCCAGCAGCTCTGGGTCCTACAATGAGCAGTTCTTC. Translation gives CASSSGSYNEQFF.

The V call is TRBV27, the J call TRBJ1-6; a possible D gene is TRBD1 (5 bases). This CDR3 is built from 15 residues. The V gene's germline CDR1 is MNHEY and CDR2 SMNVEV (reference sequence). V lost 2 bases and J 11 bases, leaving 16 bases between the germline ends. The CDR3 loop is CASSLAPRGGAPLHF. DNA for the CDR3: TGTGCCAGCAGTTTAGCCCCCCGGGGGGGAGCACCCCTCCACTTT.